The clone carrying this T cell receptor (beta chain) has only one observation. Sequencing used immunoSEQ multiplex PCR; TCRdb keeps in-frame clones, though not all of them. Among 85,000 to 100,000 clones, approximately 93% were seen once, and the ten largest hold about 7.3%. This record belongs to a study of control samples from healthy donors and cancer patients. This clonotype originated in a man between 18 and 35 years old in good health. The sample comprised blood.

In DNA, the CDR3 is TGTGCCAGCAGCTTCGGACGCGATAATTCACCCCTCCACTTT. It is translated as CASSFGRDNSPLHF. The J gene is TRBJ1-6, the V gene TRBV5-4; D call uncertain. Germline V CDR1 and CDR2: SGHNT, YYREEE (reference sequence). V lost 2 bases and J 5 bases, leaving 8 bases between the germline ends. There are 14 residues in the CDR3. Full variable domain (outside the CDR3, taken from reference TRBV5-4 and TRBJ1-6): ETGVTQSPTHLIKTRGQQVTLRCSSQSGHNTVSWYQQALGQGPQFIFQYYREEENGRGNFPPRFSGLQFPNYSSELNVNALELDDSALYLCASSFGRDNSPLHFGNGTRLTVT.